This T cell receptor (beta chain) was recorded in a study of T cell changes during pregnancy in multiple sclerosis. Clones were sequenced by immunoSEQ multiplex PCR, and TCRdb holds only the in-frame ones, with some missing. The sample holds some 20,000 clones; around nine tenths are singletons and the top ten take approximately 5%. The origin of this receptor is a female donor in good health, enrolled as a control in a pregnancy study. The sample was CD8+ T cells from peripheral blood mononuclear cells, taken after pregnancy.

CDR3 in DNA: TGTGCCAGCAGCTTAGAATTTCCCCAGTCCGGGGGTGAAAAACTGTTTTTT. Encoded protein: CASSLEFPQSGGEKLFF. This rearrangement joins TRBV7-6 to TRBJ1-4; D might be TRBD1 (5 bases). Germline CDR1 and CDR2: SGHVS and FNYEAQ. The CDR3 totals 17 residues. The germline V and J ends were trimmed by 1 base and 7 bases, with 19 bases remaining between them.